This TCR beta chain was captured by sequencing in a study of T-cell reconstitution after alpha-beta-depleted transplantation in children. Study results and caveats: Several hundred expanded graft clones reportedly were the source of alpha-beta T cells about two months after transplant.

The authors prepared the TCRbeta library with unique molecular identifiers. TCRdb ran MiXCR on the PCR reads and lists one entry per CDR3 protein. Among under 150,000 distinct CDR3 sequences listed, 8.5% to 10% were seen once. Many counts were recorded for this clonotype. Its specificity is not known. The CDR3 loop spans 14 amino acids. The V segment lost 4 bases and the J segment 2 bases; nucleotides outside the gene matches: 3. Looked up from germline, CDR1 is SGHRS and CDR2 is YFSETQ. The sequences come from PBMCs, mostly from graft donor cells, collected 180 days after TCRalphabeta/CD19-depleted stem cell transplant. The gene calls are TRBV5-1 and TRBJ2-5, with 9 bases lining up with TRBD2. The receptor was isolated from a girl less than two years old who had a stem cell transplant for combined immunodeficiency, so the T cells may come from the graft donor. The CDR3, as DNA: TGCGCCAGCAGCACGACTAGCGGTCAAGAGACCCAGTACTTC. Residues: CASSTTSGQETQYF.